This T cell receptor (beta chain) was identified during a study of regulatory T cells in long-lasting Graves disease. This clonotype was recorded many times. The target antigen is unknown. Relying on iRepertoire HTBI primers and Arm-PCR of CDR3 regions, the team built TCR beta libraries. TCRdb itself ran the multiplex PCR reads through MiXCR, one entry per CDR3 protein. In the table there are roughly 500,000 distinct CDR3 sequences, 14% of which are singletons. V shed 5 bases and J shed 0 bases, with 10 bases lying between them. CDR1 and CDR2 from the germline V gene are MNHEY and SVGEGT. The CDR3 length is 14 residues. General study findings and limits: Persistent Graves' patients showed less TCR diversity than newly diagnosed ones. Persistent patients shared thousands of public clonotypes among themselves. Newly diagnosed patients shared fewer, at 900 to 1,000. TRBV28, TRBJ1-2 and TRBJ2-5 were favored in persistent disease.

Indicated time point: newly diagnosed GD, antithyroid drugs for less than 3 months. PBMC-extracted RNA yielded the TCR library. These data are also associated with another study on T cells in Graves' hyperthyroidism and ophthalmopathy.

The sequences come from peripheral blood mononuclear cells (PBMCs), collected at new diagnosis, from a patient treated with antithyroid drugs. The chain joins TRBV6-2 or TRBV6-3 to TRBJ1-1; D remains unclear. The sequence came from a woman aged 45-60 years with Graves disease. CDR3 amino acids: CASSIGGMNTEAFF. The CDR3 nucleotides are TGTGCCAGCAGTATCGGAGGCATGAACACTGAAGCTTTCTTT.